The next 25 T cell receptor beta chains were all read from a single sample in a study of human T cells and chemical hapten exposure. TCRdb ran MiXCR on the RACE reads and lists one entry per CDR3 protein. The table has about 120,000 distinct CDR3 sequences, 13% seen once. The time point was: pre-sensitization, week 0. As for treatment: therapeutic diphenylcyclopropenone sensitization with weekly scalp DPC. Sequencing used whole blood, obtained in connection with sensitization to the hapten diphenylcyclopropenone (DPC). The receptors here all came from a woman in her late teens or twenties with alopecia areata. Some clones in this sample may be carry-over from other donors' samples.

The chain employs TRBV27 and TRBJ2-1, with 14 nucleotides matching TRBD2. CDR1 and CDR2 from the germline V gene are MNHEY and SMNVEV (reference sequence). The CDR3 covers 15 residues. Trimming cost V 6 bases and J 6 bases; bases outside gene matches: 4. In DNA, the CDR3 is TGTGCCAGCAGAGCGGGACTAGCGGGGGTCAATGAGCAGTTCTTC. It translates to CASRAGLAGVNEQFF.

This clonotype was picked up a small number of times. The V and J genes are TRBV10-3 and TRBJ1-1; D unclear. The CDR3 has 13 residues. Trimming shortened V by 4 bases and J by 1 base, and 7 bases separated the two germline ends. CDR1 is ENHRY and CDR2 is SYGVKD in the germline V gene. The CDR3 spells CAISAPGNTEAFF. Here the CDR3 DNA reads TGTGCCATCAGTGCTCCGGGGAACACTGAAGCTTTCTTT.

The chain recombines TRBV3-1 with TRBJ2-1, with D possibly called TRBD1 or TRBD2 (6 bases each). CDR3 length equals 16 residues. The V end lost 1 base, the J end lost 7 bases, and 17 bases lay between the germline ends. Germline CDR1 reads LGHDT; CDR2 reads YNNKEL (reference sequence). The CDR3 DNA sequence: TGTGCCAGCAGCCAAGCCCTCGGGGGCCGGCGGAATGAGCAGTTCTTC. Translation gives CASSQALGGRRNEQFF.

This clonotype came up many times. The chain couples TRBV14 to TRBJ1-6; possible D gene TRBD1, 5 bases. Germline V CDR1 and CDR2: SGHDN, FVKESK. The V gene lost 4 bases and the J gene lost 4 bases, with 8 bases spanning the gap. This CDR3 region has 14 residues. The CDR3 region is CASSRDLYNSPLHF. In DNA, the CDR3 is TGTGCCAGCAGCCGGGACCTGTATAATTCACCCCTCCACTTT.

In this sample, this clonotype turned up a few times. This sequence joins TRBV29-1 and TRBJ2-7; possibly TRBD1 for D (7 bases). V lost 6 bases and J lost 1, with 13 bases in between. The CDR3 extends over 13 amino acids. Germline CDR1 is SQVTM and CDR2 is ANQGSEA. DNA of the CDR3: TGCAGCGTCCAGACAGGGAGGTCCTACGAGCAGTACTTC. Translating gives CSVQTGRSYEQYF.

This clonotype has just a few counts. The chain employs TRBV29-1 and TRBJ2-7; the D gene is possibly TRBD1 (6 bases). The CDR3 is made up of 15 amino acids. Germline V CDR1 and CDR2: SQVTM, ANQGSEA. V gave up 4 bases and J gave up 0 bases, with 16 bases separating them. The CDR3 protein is CSVVLRGQPSYEQYF. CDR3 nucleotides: TGCAGCGTTGTTCTAAGGGGACAACCCTCCTACGAGCAGTACTTC.

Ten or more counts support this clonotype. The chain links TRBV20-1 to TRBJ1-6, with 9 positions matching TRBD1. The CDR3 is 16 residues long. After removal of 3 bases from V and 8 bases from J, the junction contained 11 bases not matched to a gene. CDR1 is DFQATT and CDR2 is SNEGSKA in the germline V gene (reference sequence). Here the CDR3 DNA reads TGCAGTGCTAGGGTTACTTCCGGGACAGGGTATTCACCCCTCCACTTT. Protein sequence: CSARVTSGTGYSPLHF.

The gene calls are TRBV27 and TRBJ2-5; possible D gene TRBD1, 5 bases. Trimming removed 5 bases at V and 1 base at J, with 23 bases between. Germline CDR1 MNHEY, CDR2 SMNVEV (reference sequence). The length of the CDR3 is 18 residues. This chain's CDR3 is CASSPIVRVHKPQETQYF. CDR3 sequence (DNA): TGTGCCAGCAGTCCCATCGTCAGGGTTCACAAGCCCCAAGAGACCCAGTACTTC.

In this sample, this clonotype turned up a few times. CDR3 bases: TGTGCCATCAGTCCCCGAGGGGAGGCCGAGCAGTACTTC. Amino acid sequence: CAISPRGEAEQYF. V gene TRBV10-3 combines with J gene TRBJ2-7, with D possibly TRBD2 on 6 matching bases. The V and J ends lost 5 bases and 6 bases respectively, with 14 bases between them. Germline assignment: CDR1 ENHRY and CDR2 SYGVKD. The CDR3 is 13 residues long.

CDR3 nucleotide sequence: TGTGCCAGCAGCTTAGTGAGCGGAGCCTCGTACTCCTACGAGCAGTACTTC. Translation: CASSLVSGASYSYEQYF. The rearrangement uses TRBV7-2 and TRBJ2-7; the D gene is possibly TRBD2 (5 bases). CDR3 size: 17 residues. The germline gives CDR1 SGHTA, CDR2 FQGNSA. The V and J ends lost 1 base and 0 bases respectively, with 16 bases between them.

The CDR3: CAGMRLAGFTDTQYF. The CDR3 nucleotides read TGTGCCGGCATGAGACTAGCGGGTTTCACAGATACGCAGTATTTT. The chain links TRBV2 to TRBJ2-3, with TRBD2 matching over 10 bases. V lost 11 bases to trimming and J lost 2 bases; unmatched junction nucleotides: 10. CDR1 and CDR2 (germline): SNHLY, FYNNEI. The CDR3 is 15 amino acids.

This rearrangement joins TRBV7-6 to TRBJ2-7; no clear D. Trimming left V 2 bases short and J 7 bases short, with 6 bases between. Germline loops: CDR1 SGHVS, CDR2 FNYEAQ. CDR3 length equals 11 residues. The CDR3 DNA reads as TGTGCCAGCAGCTTAACGGAAGAGCAGTACTTC. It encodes CASSLTEEQYF.

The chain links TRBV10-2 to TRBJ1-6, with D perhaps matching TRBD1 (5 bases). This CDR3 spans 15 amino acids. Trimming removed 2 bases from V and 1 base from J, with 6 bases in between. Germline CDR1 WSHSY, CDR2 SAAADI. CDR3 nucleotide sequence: TGCGCCAGCAGTGAGGACAGTTCCTATAATTCACCCCTCCACTTT. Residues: CASSEDSSYNSPLHF.

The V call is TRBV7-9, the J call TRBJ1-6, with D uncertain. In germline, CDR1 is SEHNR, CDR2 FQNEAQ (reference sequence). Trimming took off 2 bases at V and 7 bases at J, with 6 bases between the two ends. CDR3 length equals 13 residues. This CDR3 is CASSLTWNSPLHF. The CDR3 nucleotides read TGTGCCAGCAGCTTAACGTGGAATTCACCCCTCCACTTT.

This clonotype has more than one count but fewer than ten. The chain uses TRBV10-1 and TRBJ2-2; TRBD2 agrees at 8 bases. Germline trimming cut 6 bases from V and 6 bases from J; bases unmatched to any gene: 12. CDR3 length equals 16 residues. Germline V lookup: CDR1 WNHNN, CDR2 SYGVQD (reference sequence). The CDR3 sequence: CASSNSGDPSPGELFF. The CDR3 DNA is TGCGCCAGCAGCAATAGCGGGGACCCCAGCCCCGGGGAGCTGTTTTTT.

For the CDR3, the DNA is TGTGCCAGCAGTTACTCGTTTGCTACAGGGTACACTGAAGCTTTCTTT. This encodes CASSYSFATGYTEAFF. The chain has TRBV6-2 or TRBV6-3 and TRBJ1-1; D is possibly TRBD1 (6 bases). The CDR3 sequence is 16 residues long. The V and J ends lost 0 bases and 3 bases respectively, with 14 bases between them. Germline V CDR1 and CDR2: MNHEY, SVGEGT.

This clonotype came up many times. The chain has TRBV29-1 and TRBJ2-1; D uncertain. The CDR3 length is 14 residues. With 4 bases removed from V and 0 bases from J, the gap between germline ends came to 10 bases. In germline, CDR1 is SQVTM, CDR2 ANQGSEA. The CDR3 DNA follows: TGCAGCGTTGTTCAACCCCTCTCCTACAATGAGCAGTTCTTC. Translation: CSVVQPLSYNEQFF.

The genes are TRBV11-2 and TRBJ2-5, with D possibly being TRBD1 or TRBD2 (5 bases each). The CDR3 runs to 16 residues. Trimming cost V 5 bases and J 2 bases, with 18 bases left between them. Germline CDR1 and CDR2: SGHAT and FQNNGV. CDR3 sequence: CASSNRGRPIQETQYF. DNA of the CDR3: TGTGCCAGCAGCAACCGGGGCCGCCCGATTCAAGAGACCCAGTACTTC.

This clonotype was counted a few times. In nucleotides, the CDR3 is TGTGCCAGCAGTCCCGGGACTAGCGGCAGGATCATTCAGTACTTC. It specifies CASSPGTSGRIIQYF. The chain carries TRBV27 and TRBJ2-4; TRBD2 matches at 11 bases. This CDR3 comprises 15 residues. Germline CDR1 reads MNHEY; CDR2 reads SMNVEV (reference sequence). The V and J ends lost 5 bases and 9 bases, in that order; junction bases with no gene match: 9.

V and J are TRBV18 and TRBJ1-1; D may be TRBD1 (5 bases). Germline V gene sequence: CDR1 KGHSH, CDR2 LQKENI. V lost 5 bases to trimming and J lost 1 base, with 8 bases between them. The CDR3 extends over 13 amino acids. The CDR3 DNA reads TGTGCCAGCTCAAAACAGGAGAACACTGAAGCTTTCTTT. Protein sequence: CASSKQENTEAFF. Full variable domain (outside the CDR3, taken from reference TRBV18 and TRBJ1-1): NAGVMQNPRHLVRRRGQEARLRCSPMKGHSHVYWYRQLPEEGLKFMVYLQKENIIDESGMPKERFSAEFPKEGPSILRIQQVVRGDSAAYFCASSKQENTEAFFGQGTRLTVV.

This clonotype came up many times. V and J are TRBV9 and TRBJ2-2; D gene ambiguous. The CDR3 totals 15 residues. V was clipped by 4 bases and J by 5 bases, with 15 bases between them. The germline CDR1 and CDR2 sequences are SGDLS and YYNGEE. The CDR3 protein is CASSPLDSLTGELFF. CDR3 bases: TGTGCCAGCAGCCCGCTAGATAGTTTGACCGGGGAGCTGTTTTTT.

CDR3 DNA sequence: TGCAGTGCTCGCCCCCTAGCTTGGAGAGAGACCCAGTACTTC. The encoded protein is CSARPLAWRETQYF. The chain combines TRBV20-1 with TRBJ2-5; possible D gene TRBD2, 5 bases. CDR1 and CDR2 (germline): DFQATT, SNEGSKA (reference sequence). This CDR3 has 14 amino acids. V lost 5 bases to trimming and J lost 4 bases, with 17 bases between them.

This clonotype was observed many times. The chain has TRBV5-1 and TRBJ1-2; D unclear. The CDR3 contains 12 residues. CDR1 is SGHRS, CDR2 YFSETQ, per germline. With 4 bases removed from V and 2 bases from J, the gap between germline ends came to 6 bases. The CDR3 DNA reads TGCGCCAGCAGCCCGGTAAACTATGGCTACACCTTC. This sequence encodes CASSPVNYGYTF.

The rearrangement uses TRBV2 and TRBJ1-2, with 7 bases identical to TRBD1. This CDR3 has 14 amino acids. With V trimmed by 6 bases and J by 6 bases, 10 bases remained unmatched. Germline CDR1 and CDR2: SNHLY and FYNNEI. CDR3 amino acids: CASRPGQIFDGYTF. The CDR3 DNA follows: TGTGCCAGCAGACCGGGACAGATCTTTGATGGCTACACCTTC.

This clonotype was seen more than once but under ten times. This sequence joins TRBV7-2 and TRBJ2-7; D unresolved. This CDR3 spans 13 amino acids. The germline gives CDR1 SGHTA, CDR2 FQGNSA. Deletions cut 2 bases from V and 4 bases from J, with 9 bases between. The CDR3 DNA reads TGTGCCAGCAGCTTAACCTTTGGGTACGAGCAGTACTTC. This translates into CASSLTFGYEQYF.